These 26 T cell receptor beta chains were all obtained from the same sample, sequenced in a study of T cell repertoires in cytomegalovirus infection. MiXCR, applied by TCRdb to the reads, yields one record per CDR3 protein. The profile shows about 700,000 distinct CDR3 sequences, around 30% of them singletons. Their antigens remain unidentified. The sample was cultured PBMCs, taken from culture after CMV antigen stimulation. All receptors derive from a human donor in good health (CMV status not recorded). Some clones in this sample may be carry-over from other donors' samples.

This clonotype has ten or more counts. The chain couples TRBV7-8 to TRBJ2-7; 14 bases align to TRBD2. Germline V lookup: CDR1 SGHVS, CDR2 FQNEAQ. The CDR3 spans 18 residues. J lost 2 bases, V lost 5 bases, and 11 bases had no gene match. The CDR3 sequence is CASSIRGLAGGRTYEQYF. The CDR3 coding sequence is TGTGCCAGCAGCATCCGCGGACTAGCGGGGGGCCGAACCTACGAGCAGTACTTC.

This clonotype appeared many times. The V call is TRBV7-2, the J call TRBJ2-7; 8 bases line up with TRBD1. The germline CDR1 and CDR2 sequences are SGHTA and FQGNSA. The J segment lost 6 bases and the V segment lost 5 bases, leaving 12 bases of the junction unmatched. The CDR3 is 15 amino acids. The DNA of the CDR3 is TGTGCCAGCAGCAAACCCGGGACAGGTGGGGTCGAGCAGTACTTC. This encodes CASSKPGTGGVEQYF.

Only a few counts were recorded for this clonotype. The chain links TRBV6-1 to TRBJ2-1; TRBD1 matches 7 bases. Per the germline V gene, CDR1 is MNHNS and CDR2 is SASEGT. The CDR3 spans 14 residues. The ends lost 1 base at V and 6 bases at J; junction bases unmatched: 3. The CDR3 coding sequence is TGTGCCAGCAGTGAAGACAGGGGTAGCAATGAGCAGTTCTTC. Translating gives CASSEDRGSNEQFF.

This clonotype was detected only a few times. CDR3 in amino acids: CASSNSPYEQYF. The CDR3 bases are TGTGCCAGCAGCAACAGTCCCTACGAGCAGTACTTC. J is TRBJ2-7 and V is TRBV7-9; D gene unclear. The V and J ends lost 5 bases and 2 bases respectively, with 7 bases between them. The length of the CDR3 is 12 residues. The V gene's germline CDR1 is SEHNR and CDR2 FQNEAQ (reference sequence).

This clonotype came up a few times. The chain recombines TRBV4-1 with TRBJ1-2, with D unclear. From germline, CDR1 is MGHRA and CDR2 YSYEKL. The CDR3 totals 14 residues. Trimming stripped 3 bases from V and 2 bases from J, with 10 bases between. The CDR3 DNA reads TGCGCCAGCAGCCAGGAGAGGGTCAACTATGGCTACACCTTC. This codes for CASSQERVNYGYTF.

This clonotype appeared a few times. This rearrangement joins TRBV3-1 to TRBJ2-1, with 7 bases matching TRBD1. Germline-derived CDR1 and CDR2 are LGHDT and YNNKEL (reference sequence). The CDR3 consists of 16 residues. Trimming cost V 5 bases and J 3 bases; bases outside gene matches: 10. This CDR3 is CASSYTGVALYNEQFF. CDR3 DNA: TGTGCCAGCAGCTATACAGGGGTTGCACTCTACAATGAGCAGTTCTTC.

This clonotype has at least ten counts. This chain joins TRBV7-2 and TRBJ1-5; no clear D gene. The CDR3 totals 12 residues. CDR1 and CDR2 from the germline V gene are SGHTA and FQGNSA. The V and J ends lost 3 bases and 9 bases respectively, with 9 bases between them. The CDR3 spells CASSFEDRPQHF. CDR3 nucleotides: TGTGCCAGCAGCTTTGAAGATCGGCCCCAGCATTTT.

The CDR3 reads CASRTTSSGNTIYF. DNA of the CDR3: TGTGCCAGCAGGACTACTAGCTCTGGAAACACCATATATTTT. The chain carries TRBV12-3 or TRBV12-4 and TRBJ1-3; no reliable D call. The CDR3 extends over 14 amino acids. V was cut by 6 bases and J by 0 bases, with 9 bases left in between.

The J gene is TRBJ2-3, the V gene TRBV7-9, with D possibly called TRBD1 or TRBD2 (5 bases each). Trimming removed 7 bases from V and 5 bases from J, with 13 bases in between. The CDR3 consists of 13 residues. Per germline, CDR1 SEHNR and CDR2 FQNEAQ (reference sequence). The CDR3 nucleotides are TGTGCCAGCATCCCCTGGGGGATAGATACGCAGTATTTT. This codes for CASIPWGIDTQYF.

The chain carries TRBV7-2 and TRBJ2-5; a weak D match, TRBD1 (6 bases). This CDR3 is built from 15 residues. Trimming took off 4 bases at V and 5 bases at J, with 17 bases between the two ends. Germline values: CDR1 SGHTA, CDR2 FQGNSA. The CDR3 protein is CASSSYRVPGETQYF. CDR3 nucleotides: TGTGCCAGCAGCTCCTACAGGGTCCCCGGGGAGACCCAGTACTTC.

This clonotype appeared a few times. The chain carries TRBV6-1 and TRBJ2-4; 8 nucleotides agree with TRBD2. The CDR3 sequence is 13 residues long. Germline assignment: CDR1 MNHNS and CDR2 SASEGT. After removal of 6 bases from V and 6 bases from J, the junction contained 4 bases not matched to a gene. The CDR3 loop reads CASRFGGGNIQYF. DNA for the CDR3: TGTGCCAGCAGGTTCGGGGGGGGAAACATTCAGTACTTC.

CDR3 sequence reads: CASRTSGGNEQYF. The DNA for the CDR3 is TGTGCCAGCAGGACTAGCGGGGGGAACGAGCAGTACTTC. This chain connects TRBV12-3 or TRBV12-4 to TRBJ2-7, with 13 bases aligning to TRBD2. The V gene end was trimmed by 6 bases and the J gene end by 5 bases; junction bases not matched to a gene: 1. This CDR3 has 13 residues.

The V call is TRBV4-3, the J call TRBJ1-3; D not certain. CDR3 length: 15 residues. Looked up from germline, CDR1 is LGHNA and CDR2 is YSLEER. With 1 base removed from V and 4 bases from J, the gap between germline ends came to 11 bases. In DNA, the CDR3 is TGCGCCAGCAGCCAAGGGGTAGCGGTCGGAAACACCATATATTTT. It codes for CASSQGVAVGNTIYF.

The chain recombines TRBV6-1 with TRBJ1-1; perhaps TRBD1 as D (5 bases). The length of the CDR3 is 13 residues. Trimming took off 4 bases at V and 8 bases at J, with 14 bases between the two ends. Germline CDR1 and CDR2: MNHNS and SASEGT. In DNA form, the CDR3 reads TGTGCCAGCAGTGCCGGTGGGGCCGAAGAAGCTTTCTTT. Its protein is CASSAGGAEEAFF.

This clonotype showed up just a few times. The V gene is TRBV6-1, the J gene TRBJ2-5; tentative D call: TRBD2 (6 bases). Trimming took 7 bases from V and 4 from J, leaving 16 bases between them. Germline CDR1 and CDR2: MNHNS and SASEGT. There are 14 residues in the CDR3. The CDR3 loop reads CASKVAVNGETQYF. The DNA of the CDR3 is TGTGCCAGCAAAGTAGCGGTTAACGGAGAGACCCAGTACTTC.

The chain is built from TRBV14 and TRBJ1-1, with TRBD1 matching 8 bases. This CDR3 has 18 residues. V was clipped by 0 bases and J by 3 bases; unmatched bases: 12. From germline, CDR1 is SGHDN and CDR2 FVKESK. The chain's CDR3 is CASSQDRGLPPIDTEAFF. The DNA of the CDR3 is TGTGCCAGCAGCCAAGACAGGGGGCTCCCGCCGATCGACACTGAAGCTTTCTTT.

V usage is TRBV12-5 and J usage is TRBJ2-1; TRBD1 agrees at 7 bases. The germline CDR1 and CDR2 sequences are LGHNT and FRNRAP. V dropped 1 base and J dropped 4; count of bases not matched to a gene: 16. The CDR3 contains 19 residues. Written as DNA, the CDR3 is TGTGCTAGTGGTTTGGCGACAGGGAGTGATAAAGTGGAGTACAATGAGCAGTTCTTC. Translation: CASGLATGSDKVEYNEQFF.

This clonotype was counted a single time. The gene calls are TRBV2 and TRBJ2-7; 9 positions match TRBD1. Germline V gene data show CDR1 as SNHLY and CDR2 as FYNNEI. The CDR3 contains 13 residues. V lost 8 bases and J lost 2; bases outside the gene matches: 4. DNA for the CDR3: TGTGCCAGCGGTAGACAGGGGGCCTACGAGCAGTACTTC. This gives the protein CASGRQGAYEQYF.

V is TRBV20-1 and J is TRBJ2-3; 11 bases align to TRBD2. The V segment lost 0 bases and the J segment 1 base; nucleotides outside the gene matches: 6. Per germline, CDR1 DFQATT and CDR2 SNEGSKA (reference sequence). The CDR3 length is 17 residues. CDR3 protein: CSARDPQTSGGTDTQYF. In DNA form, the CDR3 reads TGCAGTGCTAGAGATCCCCAGACTAGCGGGGGCACAGATACGCAGTATTTT.

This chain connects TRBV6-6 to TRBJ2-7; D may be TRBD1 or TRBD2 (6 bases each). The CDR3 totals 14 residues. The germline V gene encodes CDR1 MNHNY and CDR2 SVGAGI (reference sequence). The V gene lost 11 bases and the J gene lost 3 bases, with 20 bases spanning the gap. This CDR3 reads CACMSTGGLYEQYF. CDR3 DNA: TGTGCCTGCATGTCCACCGGGGGCCTCTACGAGCAGTACTTC.

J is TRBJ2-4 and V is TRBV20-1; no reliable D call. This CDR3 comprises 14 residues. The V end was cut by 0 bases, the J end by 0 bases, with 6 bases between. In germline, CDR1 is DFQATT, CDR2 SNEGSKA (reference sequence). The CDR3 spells CSARDRRAKNIQYF. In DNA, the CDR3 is TGCAGTGCTAGAGATCGCCGAGCCAAAAACATTCAGTACTTC.

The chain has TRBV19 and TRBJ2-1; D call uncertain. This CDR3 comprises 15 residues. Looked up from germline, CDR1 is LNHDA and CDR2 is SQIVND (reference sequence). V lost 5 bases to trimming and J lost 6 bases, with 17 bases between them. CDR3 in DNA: TGTGCCAGTAGTCCCTCGGACCCCGGCCCCAATGAGCAGTTCTTC. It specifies CASSPSDPGPNEQFF.

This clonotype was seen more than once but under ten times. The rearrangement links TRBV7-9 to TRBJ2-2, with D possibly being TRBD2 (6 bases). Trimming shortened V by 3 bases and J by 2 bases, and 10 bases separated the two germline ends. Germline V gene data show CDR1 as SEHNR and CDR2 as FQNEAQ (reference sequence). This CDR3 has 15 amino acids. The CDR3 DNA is TGTGCCAGCAGCTTTAGGGACTTCAACACCGGGGAGCTGTTTTTT. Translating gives CASSFRDFNTGELFF. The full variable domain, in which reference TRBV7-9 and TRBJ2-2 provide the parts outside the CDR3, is DTGVSQNPRHKITKRGQNVTFRCDPISEHNRLYWYRQTLGQGPEFLTYFQNEAQLEKSRLLSDRFSAERPKGSFSTLEIQRTEQGDSAMYLCASSFRDFNTGELFFGEGSRLTVL.

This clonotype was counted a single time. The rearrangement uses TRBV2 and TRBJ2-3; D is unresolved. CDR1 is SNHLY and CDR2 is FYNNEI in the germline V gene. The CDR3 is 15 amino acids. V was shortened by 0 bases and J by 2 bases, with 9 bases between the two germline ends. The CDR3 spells CASSEAVRHTDTQYF. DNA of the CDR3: TGTGCCAGCAGTGAAGCGGTGAGACACACAGATACGCAGTATTTT.

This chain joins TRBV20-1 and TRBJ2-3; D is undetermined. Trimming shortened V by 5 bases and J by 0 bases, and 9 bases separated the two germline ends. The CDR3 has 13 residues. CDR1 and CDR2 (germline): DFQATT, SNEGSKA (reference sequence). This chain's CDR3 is CSAPSVSTDTQYF. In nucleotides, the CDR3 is TGCAGTGCTCCCAGCGTCAGCACAGATACGCAGTATTTT.

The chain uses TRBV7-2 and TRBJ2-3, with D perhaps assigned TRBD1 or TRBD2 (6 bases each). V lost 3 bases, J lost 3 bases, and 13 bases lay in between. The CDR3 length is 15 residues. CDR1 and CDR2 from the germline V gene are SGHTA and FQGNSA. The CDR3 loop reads CASSFLGAGTDTQYF. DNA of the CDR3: TGTGCCAGCAGCTTTTTGGGGGCGGGAACAGATACGCAGTATTTT.